This T cell receptor (beta chain) was identified in a study of cytomegalovirus exposure and HLA in healthy donors. The V gene's germline CDR1 is SNHLY and CDR2 FYNNEI. The V gene lost 5 bases and the J gene lost 5 bases, with 15 bases spanning the gap. This CDR3 comprises 14 residues. This clone appeared a single time. PCR employed 60 Vbeta and 13 Jbeta primers. Produced via immunoSEQ multiplex PCR; TCRdb's table is partial and in-frame only. Altogether roughly 52,000 clones are present, 78% being singletons, with the ten largest covering approximately 1.4%. The chain recombines TRBV2 with TRBJ1-2; no firm D call. The sample was PBMCs. The receptor's source is a female donor in good health and CMV-seronegative. The CDR3 DNA is TGTGCCAGCAGTCCCTGGTCCTATTCTTATGGCTACACCTTC. This sequence encodes CASSPWSYSYGYTF.